The 5 T cell receptor beta chains given below trace back to one sample, sequenced in a study of T-cell memory formation after mild COVID-19. Each CDR3 protein is one row after TCRdb ran MiXCR on the 5' RACE reads. This sample has roughly 150,000 distinct CDR3 sequences; around 27% occur once, and the top ten carry around 24%. The sequenced sample was PBMCs or a T cell subset sorted from them (not recorded which). These receptors all stem from an adult woman who had mild COVID-19 (a few samples of this study predate the infection). Cell type and time point are not known.

The rearrangement uses TRBV13 and TRBJ2-7; 9 bases align to TRBD1. CDR3 length equals 17 residues. In germline, CDR1 is PRHDT, CDR2 FYEKMQ (reference sequence). The V segment lost 4 bases and the J segment 0 bases; nucleotides outside the gene matches: 10. CDR3 amino acids: CASSSGPGQGDSYEQYF. The CDR3 nucleotides are TGTGCCAGCAGCTCCGGACCGGGACAGGGAGACTCCTACGAGCAGTACTTC. Variable domain in full (rest from reference TRBV13 and TRBJ2-7): AAGVIQSPRHLIKEKRETATLKCYPIPRHDTVYWYQQGPGQDPQFLISFYEKMQSDKGSIPDRFSAQQFSDYHSELNMSSLELGDSALYFCASSSGPGQGDSYEQYFGPGTRLTVT.

The chain combines TRBV11-2 with TRBJ2-5; D perhaps matches TRBD2 (5 bases). Germline assignment: CDR1 SGHAT and CDR2 FQNNGV. The V end was cut by 0 bases, the J end by 5 bases, with 16 bases between. The CDR3 sequence is 16 residues long. The CDR3 here is CASSLDRTGGYETQYF. The CDR3 nucleotides read TGTGCCAGCAGCTTAGATCGTACGGGCGGGTACGAGACCCAGTACTTC.

V usage is TRBV7-8 and J usage is TRBJ2-5; D is perhaps TRBD2 (7 bases). Trimming shortened V by 6 bases and J by 5 bases, and 16 bases separated the two germline ends. This CDR3 contains 14 residues. Germline CDR1 SGHVS, CDR2 FQNEAQ. CDR3 in amino acids: CASSRGGLDETQYF. The CDR3 DNA is TGTGCCAGCAGTCGCGGGGGCCTAGACGAGACCCAGTACTTC.

The rearrangement joins TRBV6-2 or TRBV6-3 to TRBJ2-2, with TRBD2 matching over 11 bases. From germline, CDR1 is MNHEY and CDR2 SVGEGT. Trimming cost V 0 bases and J 0 bases; bases outside gene matches: 9. This CDR3 comprises 20 residues. The CDR3 reads CASSYSITTSGDPNTGELFF. As DNA, the CDR3 is TGTGCCAGCAGTTACTCGATCACGACTAGCGGGGACCCGAACACCGGGGAGCTGTTTTTT.

This clonotype was counted between two and nine times. This chain joins TRBV20-1 and TRBJ1-2, with TRBD1 matching 10 bases. This CDR3 contains 17 residues. The junction had 12 bases not matched to a gene; V was cut back by 1 base and J by 4 bases. Germline assignment: CDR1 DFQATT and CDR2 SNEGSKA (reference sequence). CDR3 loop: CSARARARDRGSYGYTF. CDR3 bases: TGCAGTGCTAGAGCTAGGGCCCGGGACAGGGGATCCTATGGCTACACCTTC.